A selection of T cell receptor beta chains follows, all from one sample in a study of blood T cells in healthy people across ages. A single record per CDR3 protein comes from TCRdb applying MiXCR to the 5' RACE reads. The sample consists of 1.8 million or so distinct CDR3 sequences, 35% to 50% of them appearing once. The material sequenced was blood. The receptors were sampled from a human donor in good health. Each CDR3 is given with its conserved first and last residue. D genes are given only for firm matches. The listing skips clone size in some rows; elsewhere it reads once, few, many or a size class.

D gene	V gene	J gene	clone size	CDR3 protein	CDR3 DNA
TRBD1	TRBV7-2	TRBJ2-3	.	CASSLTGGHNLRDTQYF	TGTGCCAGCAGCTTAACAGGGGGCCACAACCTCAGAGATACGCAGTATTTT
.	TRBV12-3/TRBV12-4	TRBJ1-2	.	CANSRAANYGYTF	TGTGCCAACAGTCGGGCAGCCAACTATGGCTACACCTTC
.	TRBV25-1	TRBJ1-6	.	CASSEINVNNSPLHF	TGTGCCAGCAGTGAAATCAACGTCAATAATTCACCCCTCCACTTT
.	TRBV5-1	TRBJ2-7	few	CASSLGDSLYEQYF	TGCGCCAGCAGCTTGGGTGACAGCCTCTACGAGCAGTACTTC
.	TRBV6-6	TRBJ1-1	.	CASSYDLRGNTEAFF	TGTGCCAGCAGTTACGATCTTCGCGGGAACACTGAAGCTTTCTTT
.	TRBV20-1	TRBJ1-1	.	CSASRPGRARSEAFF	TGCAGTGCTAGTCGTCCAGGCAGGGCGAGATCTGAAGCTTTCTTT
TRBD2	TRBV4-3	TRBJ2-4	.	CASSQDWGGSLAKNIQYF	TGCGCCAGCAGCCAAGATTGGGGGGGAAGCCTAGCCAAAAACATTCAGTACTTC
.	TRBV7-2	TRBJ1-6	.	CASSLWVGGSYNSPLHF	TGTGCCAGCAGCTTATGGGTGGGGGGGTCGTATAATTCACCCCTCCACTTT
.	TRBV28	TRBJ1-4	.	CASRRQVATNEKRFF	TGTGCCAGCAGAAGACAGGTTGCAACTAATGAAAAACGGTTTTTT
TRBD2	TRBV5-1	TRBJ2-7	many	CASSGGTSGGYEQYF	TGCGCCAGCAGCGGAGGGACTAGCGGGGGCTACGAGCAGTACTTC
.	TRBV20-1	TRBJ2-5	.	CSARRPGETQDF	TGCAGTGCTAGACGGCCGGGAGAGACCCAGGACTTC
TRBD2	TRBV15	TRBJ2-3	few	CATSRGSSGGSTDTQYF	TGTGCCACCAGCAGAGGCAGCAGCGGGGGTAGCACAGATACGCAGTATTTT
.	TRBV10-3	TRBJ1-1	.	CAIRAGETEAFF	TGTGCCATCAGGGCAGGCGAAACTGAAGCTTTCTTT
.	TRBV11-2	TRBJ1-1	.	CASSLRGVGRLNTEAFF	TGTGCCAGCAGCTTACGGGGAGTGGGACGACTGAACACTGAAGCTTTCTTT
.	TRBV2	TRBJ1-2	.	CASSEPGFTNYGYTF	TGTGCCAGCAGTGAGCCAGGCTTTACTAACTATGGCTACACCTTC
.	TRBV20-1	TRBJ2-7	.	CSARDVHSPYEQYF	TGCAGTGCTAGAGATGTGCACAGTCCCTACGAGCAGTACTTC
.	TRBV9	TRBJ2-3	.	CASSVDGGRSDTQYF	TGTGCCAGCAGCGTAGACGGGGGCCGATCAGATACGCAGTATTTT
.	TRBV7-9	TRBJ1-2	few	CASNYPPRHGYYGYTF	TGTGCCAGCAACTATCCCCCCAGGCACGGCTACTATGGCTACACCTTC
.	TRBV5-4	TRBJ2-4	few	CASSLWSVKNIQYF	TGTGCCAGCAGCTTGTGGTCGGTAAAAAACATTCAGTACTTC
TRBD1	TRBV11-2	TRBJ1-2	.	CASSVEEGAGGYTF	TGTGCCAGCAGCGTAGAAGAGGGGGCGGGAGGCTACACCTTC
TRBD1	TRBV4-3	TRBJ1-2	.	CASSPYRGLGYGYTF	TGCGCCAGCAGCCCCTACAGGGGGCTTGGCTATGGCTACACCTTC
.	TRBV7-2	TRBJ2-6	few	CASSLLGPGANVLTF	TGTGCCAGCAGCTTACTAGGACCCGGGGCCAACGTCCTGACTTTC
TRBD2	TRBV6-5	TRBJ2-3	few	CASTPRLAVGTDTQYF	TGTGCCAGCACCCCAAGGCTAGCGGTAGGCACAGATACGCAGTATTTT
TRBD1	TRBV20-1	TRBJ2-3	many	CSASRAGGVTDTQYF	TGCAGTGCCAGCCGAGCAGGGGGAGTCACAGATACGCAGTATTTT
.	TRBV7-9	TRBJ1-4	few	CASSPQSRGRNEKLFF	TGTGCCAGCAGCCCCCAGTCCCGGGGACGTAATGAAAAACTGTTTTTT
.	TRBV4-2	TRBJ1-6	.	CASSQDHNNSPLHF	TGTGCCAGCAGCCAAGATCACAATAATTCACCCCTCCACTTT
.	TRBV12-3/TRBV12-4	TRBJ2-7	.	CASSPAGQTEQYF	TGTGCCAGCAGCCCCGCCGGACAGACCGAGCAGTACTTC
.	TRBV5-1	TRBJ1-4	many	CASSLGRVNEKLFF	TGCGCCAGCAGCTTGGGCAGGGTGAATGAAAAACTGTTTTTT
TRBD1	TRBV7-9	TRBJ1-6	.	CASSSGGSGSPLHF	TGTGCCAGCAGCTCAGGGGGGAGTGGATCACCCCTCCACTTT
.	TRBV6-2/TRBV6-3	TRBJ2-7	.	CASSYSKGSGGEQYF	TGTGCCAGCAGTTACTCGAAGGGAAGCGGCGGCGAGCAGTACTTC
TRBD2	TRBV7-2	TRBJ2-5	few	CASSSRLAGGLTQYF	TGTGCCAGCAGCTCTAGACTAGCGGGGGGATTGACCCAGTACTTC
.	TRBV14	TRBJ1-2	.	CASSPRLGGANYGYTF	TGTGCCAGCAGCCCCCGCCTGGGAGGAGCTAACTATGGCTACACCTTC
.	TRBV28	TRBJ1-5	.	CASSQAHSNQPQHF	TGTGCCAGCAGTCAAGCACATAGCAATCAGCCCCAGCATTTT
.	TRBV7-2	TRBJ2-1	few	CASSLVAARHDEQFF	TGTGCCAGCAGCTTAGTGGCCGCCAGACATGATGAGCAGTTCTTC
.	TRBV29-1	TRBJ1-4	.	CSARGPPTNEKLFF	TGCAGCGCACGGGGACCACCAACTAATGAAAAACTGTTTTTT
TRBD2	TRBV5-5	TRBJ2-1	few	CASSFGLAGGFEQFF	TGTGCCAGCAGCTTCGGACTAGCGGGGGGATTTGAGCAGTTCTTC
.	TRBV28	TRBJ2-4	many	CASSLGSDRAGIIQYF	TGTGCCAGCAGTTTAGGCTCGGACCGTGCTGGTATCATTCAGTACTTC
.	TRBV20-1	TRBJ1-1	.	CSARQPREAFF	TGCAGTGCTAGGCAACCGAGAGAAGCTTTCTTT
TRBD1	TRBV15	TRBJ2-7	few	CATSKERTGLSSYEQYF	TGTGCCACCAGCAAAGAGCGGACAGGGTTGAGCTCCTACGAGCAGTACTTC
.	TRBV7-8	TRBJ1-6	.	CASSSQDGYNSPLHF	TGTGCCAGCAGCTCCCAAGACGGATATAATTCACCCCTCCACTTT
.	TRBV27	TRBJ2-7	.	CASSLSQQGYEQYF	TGTGCCAGCAGTTTAAGCCAACAGGGATACGAGCAGTACTTC